The rows below give T cell receptor beta chains drawn from one sample of a study of OX40 agonist ivuxolimab in advanced cancers. TCRdb's table, derived via immunoSEQ multiplex PCR, lists solely in-frame clones and lacks some. The sample holds 78,000 or so clones; approximately 90% are singletons and the top ten take about 0.45%. The input for sequencing was CD4+ or CD8+ T cells sorted from blood, taken in a trial of the OX40 agonist ivuxolimab. Receptors were obtained from an adult with an advanced solid tumor such as melanoma, head and neck, liver or kidney cancer. CDR3s include the opening cysteine and the closing phenylalanine or tryptophan. Each record gives: clone size, J gene, D gene, V gene, CDR3 protein, CDR3 DNA. A D gene is named only where the DNA matches it firmly. Not all rows give a size; the values are once, few, many and, for expanded clones, a class.

clone size: NA
J gene: TRBJ1-2
D gene: TRBD1
V gene: TRBV5-6
CDR3 protein: CASSRRTGGYGYTF
CDR3 DNA: TGTGCCAGCAGCCGACGGACAGGGGGCTATGGCTACACCTTC

clone size: NA
J gene: TRBJ1-1
D gene: NA
V gene: TRBV21-1
CDR3 protein: CASSKEGGMNTEAFF
CDR3 DNA: TGTGCCAGCAGCAAAGAAGGGGGTATGAACACTGAAGCTTTCTTT

clone size: NA
J gene: TRBJ1-1
D gene: NA
V gene: TRBV7-6
CDR3 protein: CASSFGGASTEAFF
CDR3 DNA: TGTGCCAGCAGCTTTGGGGGCGCCAGCACTGAAGCTTTCTTT

clone size: NA
J gene: TRBJ1-5
D gene: NA
V gene: TRBV19
CDR3 protein: CASSIRDRSNQPQHF
CDR3 DNA: TGTGCCAGTAGTATAAGGGACCGTAGCAATCAGCCCCAGCATTTT

clone size: once
J gene: TRBJ2-2
D gene: TRBD2
V gene: TRBV18
CDR3 protein: CASSPKEKRGGELFF
CDR3 DNA: TGTGCCAGCTCACCAAAAGAGAAGCGGGGCGGGGAGCTGTTTTTT

clone size: NA
J gene: TRBJ1-2
D gene: NA
V gene: TRBV27
CDR3 protein: CASSLNGGAGGYTF
CDR3 DNA: TGTGCCAGCAGTCTCAACGGGGGGGCCGGTGGCTACACCTTC

clone size: NA
J gene: TRBJ2-2
D gene: TRBD2
V gene: TRBV19
CDR3 protein: CASSKSTSGRRTGELFF
CDR3 DNA: TGTGCCAGTAGTAAAAGCACTAGCGGGAGGAGAACCGGGGAGCTGTTTTTT

clone size: once
J gene: TRBJ1-5
D gene: NA
V gene: TRBV19
CDR3 protein: CASSPQGDQPQHF
CDR3 DNA: TGTGCCAGTAGCCCCCAGGGAGATCAGCCCCAGCATTTT

clone size: NA
J gene: TRBJ2-1
D gene: NA
V gene: TRBV11-2
CDR3 protein: CASSLEEGSQFF
CDR3 DNA: TGTGCCAGCAGCCTCGAAGAGGGCTCGCAGTTCTTC

clone size: NA
J gene: TRBJ2-1
D gene: NA
V gene: TRBV4-1
CDR3 protein: CASSQAPLVSYNEQFF
CDR3 DNA: TGCGCCAGCAGCCAAGCCCCCCTGGTATCCTACAATGAGCAGTTCTTC

clone size: NA
J gene: TRBJ2-1
D gene: NA
V gene: TRBV4-1
CDR3 protein: CASSLRAGQGDEQFF
CDR3 DNA: TGCGCCAGCAGCCTCCGTGCGGGCCAAGGGGATGAGCAGTTCTTC

clone size: NA
J gene: TRBJ1-1
D gene: NA
V gene: TRBV2
CDR3 protein: CASSGGGSEAFF
CDR3 DNA: TGTGCCAGCAGTGGAGGCGGATCTGAAGCTTTCTTT

clone size: NA
J gene: TRBJ1-2
D gene: TRBD1
V gene: TRBV18
CDR3 protein: CASSPQGAFGYGYTF
CDR3 DNA: TGTGCCAGCTCACCACAGGGGGCTTTTGGCTATGGCTACACCTTC

clone size: NA
J gene: TRBJ2-2
D gene: TRBD2
V gene: TRBV9
CDR3 protein: CASSVRGARNTGELFF
CDR3 DNA: TGTGCCAGCAGCGTGCGGGGGGCGAGGAACACCGGGGAGCTGTTTTTT

clone size: NA
J gene: TRBJ2-7
D gene: NA
V gene: TRBV19
CDR3 protein: CASSIAPSTEQYF
CDR3 DNA: TGTGCCAGTAGTATAGCCCCCAGTACGGAGCAGTACTTC

clone size: NA
J gene: TRBJ1-2
D gene: NA
V gene: TRBV18
CDR3 protein: CASSSDRDYGYTF
CDR3 DNA: TGTGCCAGCTCATCCGACCGCGACTATGGCTACACCTTC

clone size: NA
J gene: TRBJ1-1
D gene: NA
V gene: TRBV21-1
CDR3 protein: CASSKDTMNTEAFF
CDR3 DNA: TGTGCCAGCAGCAAAGACACTATGAACACTGAAGCTTTCTTT

clone size: NA
J gene: TRBJ1-6
D gene: TRBD1
V gene: TRBV30
CDR3 protein: CAWKSTGVNSPLHF
CDR3 DNA: TGTGCCTGGAAATCGACAGGGGTAAATTCACCCCTCCACTTT

clone size: NA
J gene: TRBJ1-3
D gene: NA
V gene: TRBV7-2
CDR3 protein: CASSLEGWGNTIYF
CDR3 DNA: TGTGCCAGCAGCTTAGAGGGGTGGGGAAACACCATATATTTT

clone size: NA
J gene: TRBJ2-7
D gene: NA
V gene: TRBV9
CDR3 protein: CASSVNQVPYEQYF
CDR3 DNA: TGTGCCAGCAGCGTAAACCAGGTACCCTACGAGCAGTACTTC

clone size: few
J gene: TRBJ2-5
D gene: NA
V gene: TRBV5-4
CDR3 protein: CASSLALGKETQYF
CDR3 DNA: TGTGCCAGCAGCTTGGCCCTGGGTAAAGAGACCCAGTACTTC

clone size: NA
J gene: TRBJ2-7
D gene: NA
V gene: TRBV7-8
CDR3 protein: CASSLGGGEYEQYF
CDR3 DNA: TGTGCCAGCAGCTTAGGAGGGGGAGAGTACGAGCAGTACTTC

clone size: NA
J gene: TRBJ1-5
D gene: NA
V gene: TRBV6-5
CDR3 protein: CASRQGSPPQHF
CDR3 DNA: TGTGCCAGCAGACAGGGCAGTCCGCCCCAGCATTTT

clone size: NA
J gene: TRBJ1-5
D gene: NA
V gene: TRBV19
CDR3 protein: CASRRYSNQPQHF
CDR3 DNA: TGTGCCAGTAGACGTTATAGCAATCAGCCCCAGCATTTT

clone size: once
J gene: TRBJ2-1
D gene: TRBD2
V gene: TRBV19
CDR3 protein: CASSLGLAGGSDEQFF
CDR3 DNA: TGTGCCAGTAGCCTAGGACTAGCGGGAGGCAGCGATGAGCAGTTCTTC

clone size: NA
J gene: TRBJ2-3
D gene: NA
V gene: TRBV7-9
CDR3 protein: CASSLDRAGFSNTQYF
CDR3 DNA: TGTGCCAGCAGCTTAGATCGGGCAGGGTTTTCCAATACGCAGTATTTT

clone size: once
J gene: TRBJ1-6
D gene: NA
V gene: TRBV7-2
CDR3 protein: CASTGPGALHF
CDR3 DNA: TGTGCCAGCACCGGCCCAGGGGCCCTCCACTTT

clone size: NA
J gene: TRBJ1-5
D gene: NA
V gene: TRBV5-5
CDR3 protein: CASSEQVYSNQPQHF
CDR3 DNA: TGTGCCAGCAGCGAACAGGTCTATAGCAATCAGCCCCAGCATTTT

clone size: NA
J gene: TRBJ2-7
D gene: TRBD1
V gene: TRBV6-1
CDR3 protein: CASSKPGQGSYEQYF
CDR3 DNA: TGTGCCAGCAGTAAACCGGGACAGGGCTCCTACGAGCAGTACTTC

clone size: NA
J gene: TRBJ2-7
D gene: NA
V gene: TRBV15
CDR3 protein: CATSRDEGSSYEQYF
CDR3 DNA: TGTGCCACCAGCAGAGATGAGGGCTCCTCCTACGAGCAGTACTTC

clone size: NA
J gene: TRBJ2-5
D gene: TRBD1
V gene: TRBV19
CDR3 protein: CASKNSRGRETQYF
CDR3 DNA: TGTGCCAGTAAAAATTCGAGGGGGCGAGAGACCCAGTACTTC

clone size: NA
J gene: TRBJ2-7
D gene: TRBD1
V gene: TRBV6-5
CDR3 protein: CASSSATGVREQYF
CDR3 DNA: TGTGCCAGCAGTAGTGCGACAGGGGTACGGGAGCAGTACTTC

clone size: NA
J gene: TRBJ2-6
D gene: NA
V gene: TRBV7-2
CDR3 protein: CASSHRRAGANVLTF
CDR3 DNA: TGTGCCAGCAGCCACCGCCGGGCTGGGGCCAACGTCCTGACTTTC

clone size: NA
J gene: TRBJ2-7
D gene: NA
V gene: TRBV7-2
CDR3 protein: CASSLALRALGKGSEQYF
CDR3 DNA: TGTGCCAGCAGCTTAGCCCTTCGGGCTCTGGGGAAAGGTTCCGAGCAGTACTTC

clone size: NA
J gene: TRBJ2-7
D gene: TRBD1
V gene: TRBV28
CDR3 protein: CASRDSSSYEQYF
CDR3 DNA: TGTGCCAGCCGGGACAGTAGCTCCTACGAGCAGTACTTC

clone size: NA
J gene: TRBJ2-5
D gene: TRBD2
V gene: TRBV4-3
CDR3 protein: CASSKRAGGGLETQYF
CDR3 DNA: TGCGCCAGCAGCAAAAGAGCGGGAGGAGGTTTAGAGACCCAGTACTTC

clone size: once
J gene: TRBJ1-2
D gene: NA
V gene: TRBV12-5
CDR3 protein: CASGLGQGSYGYTF
CDR3 DNA: TGTGCTAGTGGTTTGGGGCAGGGCAGCTATGGCTACACCTTC

clone size: once
J gene: TRBJ1-2
D gene: NA
V gene: TRBV19
CDR3 protein: CASSIEDRAGIGGYTF
CDR3 DNA: TGTGCCAGTAGTATAGAGGACCGAGCAGGGATCGGTGGCTACACCTTC

clone size: NA
J gene: TRBJ1-3
D gene: NA
V gene: TRBV18
CDR3 protein: CASSPMGTGNTIYF
CDR3 DNA: TGTGCCAGCTCACCGATGGGGACTGGAAACACCATATATTTT

clone size: NA
J gene: TRBJ2-5
D gene: TRBD2
V gene: TRBV19
CDR3 protein: CASSIAGAGTSGRGETQYF
CDR3 DNA: TGTGCCAGTAGTATAGCCGGGGCCGGGACTAGCGGGAGAGGGGAGACCCAGTACTTC

clone size: NA
J gene: TRBJ2-3
D gene: NA
V gene: TRBV5-4
CDR3 protein: CASSLVSDSTDTQYF
CDR3 DNA: TGTGCCAGCAGCTTGGTGTCGGACAGCACAGATACGCAGTATTTT

clone size: NA
J gene: TRBJ2-2
D gene: TRBD1
V gene: TRBV10-3
CDR3 protein: CAISESAGTANTGELFF
CDR3 DNA: TGTGCCATCAGTGAGTCGGCCGGGACAGCAAACACCGGGGAGCTGTTTTTT

clone size: NA
J gene: TRBJ1-2
D gene: NA
V gene: TRBV2
CDR3 protein: CASSLQGIIGGYTF
CDR3 DNA: TGTGCCAGCAGTCTTCAGGGGATCATCGGTGGCTACACCTTC

clone size: once
J gene: TRBJ2-7
D gene: NA
V gene: TRBV14
CDR3 protein: CASSPTGSAGEQYF
CDR3 DNA: TGTGCCAGCAGCCCGACAGGGTCGGCGGGGGAGCAGTACTTC

clone size: NA
J gene: TRBJ2-7
D gene: NA
V gene: TRBV7-2
CDR3 protein: CASSLWSEGEQYF
CDR3 DNA: TGTGCCAGCAGCTTATGGAGTGAGGGGGAGCAGTACTTC